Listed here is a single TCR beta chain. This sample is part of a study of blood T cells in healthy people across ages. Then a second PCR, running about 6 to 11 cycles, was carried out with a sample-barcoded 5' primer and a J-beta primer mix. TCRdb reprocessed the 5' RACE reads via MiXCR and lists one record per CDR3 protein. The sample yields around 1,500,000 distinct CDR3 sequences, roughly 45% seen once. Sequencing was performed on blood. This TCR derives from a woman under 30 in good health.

The CDR3 region has the DNA TGTGCCAGCAGCTTAGGGGGACAGGTTACTGAAGCTTTCTTT. It is translated as CASSLGGQVTEAFF. This chain connects TRBV13 to TRBJ1-1; 8 positions match TRBD1. The CDR3 loop spans 14 amino acids. J was trimmed by 5 bases and V by 0 bases; bases with no gene match: 2. Germline CDR1 reads PRHDT; CDR2 reads FYEKMQ (reference sequence).